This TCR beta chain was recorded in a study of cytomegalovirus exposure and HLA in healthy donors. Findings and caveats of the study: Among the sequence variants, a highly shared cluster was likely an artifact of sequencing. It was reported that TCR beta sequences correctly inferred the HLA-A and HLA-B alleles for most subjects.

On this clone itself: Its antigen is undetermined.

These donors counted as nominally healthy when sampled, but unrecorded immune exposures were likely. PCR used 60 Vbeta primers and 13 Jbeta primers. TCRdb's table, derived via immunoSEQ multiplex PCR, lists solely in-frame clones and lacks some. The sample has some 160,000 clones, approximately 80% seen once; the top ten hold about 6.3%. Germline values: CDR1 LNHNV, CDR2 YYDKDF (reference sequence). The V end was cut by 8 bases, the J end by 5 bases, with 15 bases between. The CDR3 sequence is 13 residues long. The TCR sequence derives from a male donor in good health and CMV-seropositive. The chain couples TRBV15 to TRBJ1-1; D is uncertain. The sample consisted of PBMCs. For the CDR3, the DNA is TGTGCCACCCGCGGGGTTGCGGAGACTGAAGCTTTCTTT. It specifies CATRGVAETEAFF.